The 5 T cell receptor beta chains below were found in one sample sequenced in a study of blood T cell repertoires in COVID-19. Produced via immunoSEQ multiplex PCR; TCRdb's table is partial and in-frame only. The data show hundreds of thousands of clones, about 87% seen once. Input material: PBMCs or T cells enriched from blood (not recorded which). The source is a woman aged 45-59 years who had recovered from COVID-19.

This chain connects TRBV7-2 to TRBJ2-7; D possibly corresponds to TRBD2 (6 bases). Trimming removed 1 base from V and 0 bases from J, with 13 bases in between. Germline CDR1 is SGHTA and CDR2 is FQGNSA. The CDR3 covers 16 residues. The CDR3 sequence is CASSLGPPGSSYEQYF. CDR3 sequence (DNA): TGTGCCAGCAGCTTAGGACCCCCCGGGAGCTCCTACGAGCAGTACTTC.

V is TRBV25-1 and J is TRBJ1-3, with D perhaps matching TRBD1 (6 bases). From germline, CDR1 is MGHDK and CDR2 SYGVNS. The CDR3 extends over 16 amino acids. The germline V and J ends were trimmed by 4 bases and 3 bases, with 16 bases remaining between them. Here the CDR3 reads CASSGGTGISGNTIYF. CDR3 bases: TGTGCCAGCAGTGGGGGAACAGGGATAAGTGGAAACACCATATATTTT.

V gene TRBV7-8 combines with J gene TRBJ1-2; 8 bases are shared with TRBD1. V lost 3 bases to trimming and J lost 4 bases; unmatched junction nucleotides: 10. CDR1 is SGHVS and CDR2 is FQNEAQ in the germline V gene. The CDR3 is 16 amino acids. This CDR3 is CASSLGDRSGGYGYTF. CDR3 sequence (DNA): TGTGCCAGCAGCTTGGGGGACAGGTCAGGCGGCTATGGCTACACCTTC.

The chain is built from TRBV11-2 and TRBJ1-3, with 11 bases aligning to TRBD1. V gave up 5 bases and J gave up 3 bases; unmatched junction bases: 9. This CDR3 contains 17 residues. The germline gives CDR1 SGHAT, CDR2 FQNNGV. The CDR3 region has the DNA TGTGCCAGCAGCATTAGTGCCGGGACAGGGGGTGGAAACACCATATATTTT. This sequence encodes CASSISAGTGGGNTIYF.

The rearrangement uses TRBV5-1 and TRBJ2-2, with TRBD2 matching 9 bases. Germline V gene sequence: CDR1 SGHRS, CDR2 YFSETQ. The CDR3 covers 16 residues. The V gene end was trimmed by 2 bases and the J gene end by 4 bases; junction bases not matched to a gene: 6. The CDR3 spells CASSFSSGTSTGELFF. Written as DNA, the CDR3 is TGCGCCAGCAGCTTTTCTAGCGGGACCTCCACCGGGGAGCTGTTTTTT.